Given below is one TCR beta chain in context. Its antigen is not identified. This entry belongs to a study of cytomegalovirus exposure and HLA in healthy donors. Profiled with immunoSEQ multiplex PCR; TCRdb holds only in-frame clones, not every one. Seen here are some 270,000 clones, around 85% observed once, and the top ten hold 1%. Notes on the study in general: Reports described diagnosis of cytomegalovirus status by the classifier as highly specific and sensitive.

The germline gives CDR1 SGHRS, CDR2 YFSETQ. The CDR3 length is 17 residues. Trimming shortened V by 2 bases and J by 0 bases, and 12 bases separated the two germline ends. The chain links TRBV5-1 to TRBJ1-6; the D is unclear. Specimen: PBMCs. The sequence was obtained from a woman aged 18-35 years in good health and CMV-seronegative. CDR3 coding DNA: TGCGCCAGCAGCTTTGACGGAGGGAACTCCTATAATTCACCCCTCCACTTT. This sequence encodes CASSFDGGNSYNSPLHF.